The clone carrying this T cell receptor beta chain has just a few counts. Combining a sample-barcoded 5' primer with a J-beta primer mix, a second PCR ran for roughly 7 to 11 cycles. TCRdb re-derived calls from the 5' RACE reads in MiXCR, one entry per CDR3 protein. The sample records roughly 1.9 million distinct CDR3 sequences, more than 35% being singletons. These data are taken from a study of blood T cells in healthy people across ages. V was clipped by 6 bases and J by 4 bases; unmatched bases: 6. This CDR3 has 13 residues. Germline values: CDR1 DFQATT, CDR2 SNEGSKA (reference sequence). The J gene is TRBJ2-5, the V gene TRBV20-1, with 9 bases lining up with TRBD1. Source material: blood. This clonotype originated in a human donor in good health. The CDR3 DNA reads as TGCAGTGCGGGGACAGGGTTAACAGAGACCCAGTACTTC. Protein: CSAGTGLTETQYF.